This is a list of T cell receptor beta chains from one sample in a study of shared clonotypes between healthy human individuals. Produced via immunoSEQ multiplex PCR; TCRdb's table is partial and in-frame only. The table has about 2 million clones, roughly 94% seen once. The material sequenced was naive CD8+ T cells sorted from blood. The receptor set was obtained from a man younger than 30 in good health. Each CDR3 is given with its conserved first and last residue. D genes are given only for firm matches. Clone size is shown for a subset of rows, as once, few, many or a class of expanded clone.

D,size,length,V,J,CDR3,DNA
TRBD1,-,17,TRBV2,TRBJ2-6,CASRPLTGVSGANVLTF,TGTGCCAGCAGACCACTTACAGGGGTCTCTGGGGCCAACGTCCTGACTTTC
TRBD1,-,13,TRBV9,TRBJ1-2,CASSGTGFYGYTF,TGTGCCAGCAGCGGGACAGGGTTCTATGGCTACACCTTC
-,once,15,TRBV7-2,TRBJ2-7,CASSLGGGGPYEQYF,TGTGCCAGCAGCTTAGGGGGAGGGGGCCCCTACGAGCAGTACTTC
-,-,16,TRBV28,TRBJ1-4,CASSSRNRATNEKLFF,TGTGCCAGCAGTTCCAGAAACAGGGCAACTAATGAAAAACTGTTTTTT
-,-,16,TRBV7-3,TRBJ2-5,CASSLLGGAGQETQYF,TGTGCCAGCAGCTTACTGGGGGGCGCCGGCCAAGAGACCCAGTACTTC
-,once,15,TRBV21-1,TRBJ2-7,CASSNSRQVLYEQYF,TGTGCCAGCAGCAACAGTCGACAGGTACTCTACGAGCAGTACTTC
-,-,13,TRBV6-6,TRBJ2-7,CASSYSGTSEQYF,TGTGCCAGCAGTTACTCCGGGACTTCCGAGCAGTACTTC
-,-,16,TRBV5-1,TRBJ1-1,CASSLAELLLNTEAFF,TGCGCCAGCAGCTTGGCCGAATTACTATTGAACACTGAAGCTTTCTTT
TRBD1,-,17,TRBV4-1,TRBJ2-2,CASSQDPGTGVTGELFF,TGCGCCAGCAGCCAAGACCCCGGGACAGGAGTCACCGGGGAGCTGTTTTTT
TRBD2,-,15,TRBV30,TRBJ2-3,CAWSVGLAGTDTQYF,TGTGCCTGGAGCGTCGGACTAGCGGGAACAGATACGCAGTATTTT
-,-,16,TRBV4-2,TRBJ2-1,CASSQPPETEGNEQFF,TGTGCCAGCAGCCAACCCCCCGAGACCGAAGGCAATGAGCAGTTCTTC
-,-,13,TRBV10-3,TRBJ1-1,CAISDHTGTQAFF,TGTGCCATCAGTGACCACACCGGGACACAAGCTTTCTTT
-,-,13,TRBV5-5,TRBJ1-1,CASSFDRNTEAFF,TGTGCCAGCAGCTTCGACAGGAACACTGAAGCTTTCTTT
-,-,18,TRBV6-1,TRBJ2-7,CASRGRDRGSGSSYEQYF,TGTGCCAGCCGTGGTAGGGACAGGGGTAGCGGGAGCTCCTACGAGCAGTACTTC
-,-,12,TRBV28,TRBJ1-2,CASSFGVWGYTF,TGTGCCAGCAGTTTCGGGGTCTGGGGCTACACCTTC
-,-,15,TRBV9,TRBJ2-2,CASRVGAANTGELFF,TGTGCCAGCAGGGTCGGGGCCGCGAACACCGGGGAGCTGTTTTTT